The T cell receptor beta chain under discussion was sequenced for a study of shared clonotypes between healthy human individuals. Study-wide findings and caveats: Few donors restricted represented genetic and exposure-history diversity.

V was trimmed by 0 bases and J by 5 bases, leaving 23 bases between them. Germline assignment: CDR1 LGHNA and CDR2 YNFKEQ. This CDR3 spans 19 amino acids. This clone is a singleton in its sample. The antigen remains undetermined. Once extracted for a subset, genomic DNA was divided evenly among several immunoSEQ plates. TCRdb keeps only in-frame clones here, not all; method: immunoSEQ multiplex PCR. The table includes about 2.4 million clones, approximately 93% detected once. The V gene is TRBV4-2, the J gene TRBJ2-1; tentatively, D is TRBD2 (6 bases). Sequencing was carried out using naive CD4+ T cells from PBMCs. Sample subset: CD45RA+ positively selected. The clonotype comes from a man between 18 and 35 years old in good health. Some clones in this sample may be carry-over from other donors' samples. CDR3 region: CASSQESPGTPIRNNEQFF. The DNA for the CDR3 is TGTGCCAGCAGCCAAGAATCTCCCGGGACTCCTATCCGAAACAATGAGCAGTTCTTC.